Listed below are T cell receptor beta chains from one sample, sequenced in a study of cytomegalovirus exposure and HLA in healthy donors. The table came from immunoSEQ multiplex PCR; TCRdb's copy has only in-frame clones and leaves some out. This sample has 150,000 to 200,000 clones, with about 9% found just once. Source material: PBMCs. The receptors derive from a woman aged 25 to 39 in good health and CMV-seropositive. Both conserved end residues are part of each CDR3. Each record gives: clone size, J gene, D gene, V gene, CDR3 DNA, CDR3 protein. The D gene is left open where the match is weak. Not all rows give a size; the values are once, few, many and, for expanded clones, a class.

few,TRBJ2-3,TRBD1,TRBV4-1,TGCGCCAGCAGCCACCCTAGGGGACAGGGGAAAAGCACAGATACGCAGTATTTT,CASSHPRGQGKSTDTQYF
NA,TRBJ1-2,NA,TRBV7-9,TGTGCCAGCACTGTCAACTATGGCTACACCTTC,CASTVNYGYTF
NA,TRBJ1-3,NA,TRBV11-2,TGTGCCAGCAGCTTAGTGGTCTCAGGGCGTACATCTGGAAACACCATATATTTT,CASSLVVSGRTSGNTIYF
NA,TRBJ2-7,TRBD1,TRBV11-2,TGTGCCAGCAGCTTCATCAGGACAGGGGAGGGGGAGCAGTACTTC,CASSFIRTGEGEQYF
NA,TRBJ1-2,NA,TRBV5-6,TGTGCCAGCAGCTTAAATGAGAATCGCTATGGCTACACCTTC,CASSLNENRYGYTF
NA,TRBJ1-2,TRBD1,TRBV2,TGTGCCAGCAGCCGACAGGGTCATTCGGGTGGCTACACCTTC,CASSRQGHSGGYTF
NA,TRBJ2-7,NA,TRBV14,TGTGCCAGCAGCCAAGATGGGGGCTTCTACTACGAGCAGTACTTC,CASSQDGGFYYEQYF
few,TRBJ2-3,TRBD1,TRBV5-4,TGTGCCAGCAGCCGACAGGGGGCTAGATCAGATACGCAGTATTTT,CASSRQGARSDTQYF
NA,TRBJ1-1,NA,TRBV7-9,TGTGCCAGCAGCCCTAACTTGAACACTGAAGCTTTCTTT,CASSPNLNTEAFF
few,TRBJ2-5,NA,TRBV7-7,TGTGCCAGCAGCCTCCTAGCGAGCATAGCGCAAGAGACCCAGTACTTC,CASSLLASIAQETQYF
NA,TRBJ1-1,TRBD1,TRBV7-9,TGTGCCAGCAGCACTTTGACAGGGGGAAACACTGAAGCTTTCTTT,CASSTLTGGNTEAFF
few,TRBJ2-7,TRBD2,TRBV29-1,TGCAGCGCCACGACTAGCGGGACTTACGAGCAGTACTTC,CSATTSGTYEQYF
NA,TRBJ2-5,TRBD2,TRBV27,TGTGCCAGCAGTCCCTCTGGCGGGAGTCGGGAGACCCAGTACTTC,CASSPSGGSRETQYF
NA,TRBJ2-7,NA,TRBV5-4,TGTGCCAGCAGCTTGGAGACTTCCGAGCAGTACTTC,CASSLETSEQYF
many,TRBJ1-2,NA,TRBV6-5,TGTGCCAGCAGTTACGGCCCGGGTTCCGGTGGCTACACCTTC,CASSYGPGSGGYTF
NA,TRBJ2-7,TRBD2,TRBV19,TGTGCCAGTAGTCCAGTAGCGGGAGGATCCGAGCAGTACTTC,CASSPVAGGSEQYF
NA,TRBJ1-4,NA,TRBV25-1,TGTGCCAGCAGGCAGGACAGTCAAAAACTGTTTTTT,CASRQDSQKLFF
few,TRBJ2-7,NA,TRBV21-1,TGTGCCAGCAACTGGTATACAGGGGACTACGAGCAGTACTTC,CASNWYTGDYEQYF
NA,TRBJ2-2,NA,TRBV19,TGTGCCAGTAGCAACCAGGGACACCTTTTCGGGGAGCTGTTTTTT,CASSNQGHLFGELFF
NA,TRBJ2-7,TRBD1,TRBV25-1,TGTGCCAGCGGACAGGGGTTTACCTACGAGCAGTACTTC,CASGQGFTYEQYF
NA,TRBJ1-5,NA,TRBV7-2,TGTGCCAGCAGCACGGGGGGCTATCAGCCCCAGCATTTT,CASSTGGYQPQHF
few,TRBJ2-5,NA,TRBV30,TGTGCCTGGAGTGTACTTGCGGAGACCCAGTACTTC,CAWSVLAETQYF
NA,TRBJ2-5,NA,TRBV11-2,TGTGCCAGCAGCAGATCAGGCTCTGGGGAGCAGTACTTC,CASSRSGSGEQYF
few,TRBJ2-4,TRBD1,TRBV6-5,TGTGCCAGCAGTTGGGGACAGGGACGAGCCAAAAACATTCAGTACTTC,CASSWGQGRAKNIQYF
NA,TRBJ1-6,TRBD1,TRBV7-9,TGTGCCAGCAGCTTAGGGACAGGGGGCTCACCCCTCCACTTT,CASSLGTGGSPLHF
NA,TRBJ2-7,TRBD1,TRBV29-1,TGCAGCGTTGGGGGGGACAGGGGTTATCTCTACGAGCAGTACTTC,CSVGGDRGYLYEQYF
few,TRBJ1-2,NA,TRBV6-1,TGTGCCAGCAGTGAAGCGCGGCAGAGCTACTATGGCTACACCTTC,CASSEARQSYYGYTF
NA,TRBJ2-3,NA,TRBV29-1,TGCAGCGTTGAAGGAGCGGACAGCACAGATACGCAGTATTTT,CSVEGADSTDTQYF
NA,TRBJ2-7,TRBD2,TRBV5-1,TGCGCCAGCAGCTTGGCCAGGAGTAGCGGGGGTCTTTCCTACGAGCAGTACTTC,CASSLARSSGGLSYEQYF
NA,TRBJ2-2,TRBD2,TRBV11-2,TGTGCCAGCAGCTTAGCGATGCGGGAGACCGGGGAGCTGTTTTTT,CASSLAMRETGELFF
few,TRBJ2-7,TRBD2,TRBV5-1,TGCGCCAGCAGCTTGGCGTCGGGACTAGCGGGAGGGTACGAGCAGTACTTC,CASSLASGLAGGYEQYF
NA,TRBJ1-1,TRBD1,TRBV4-1,TGCGCCAGCAGCCGAGGACAGGGCGGGCTAAGAATCACTGAAGCTTTCTTT,CASSRGQGGLRITEAFF
few,TRBJ2-7,TRBD2,TRBV2,TGTGCCAGCAGTGAAGGGTTAGCGGGGCCATGGGAGCAGTACTTC,CASSEGLAGPWEQYF
NA,TRBJ2-7,NA,TRBV5-6,TGTGCCAGCAGCTCCGGACTGCATTCCTACGAGCAGTACTTC,CASSSGLHSYEQYF
few,TRBJ2-3,NA,TRBV18,TGTGCCAGCTCACCACGATGGGGAGACACAGATACGCAGTATTTT,CASSPRWGDTDTQYF
few,TRBJ1-2,NA,TRBV6-5,TGTGCCAGCAGTTACTCGAGGAACTATGGCTACACCTTC,CASSYSRNYGYTF
NA,TRBJ2-7,TRBD2,TRBV6-5,TGTGCCAGTAGTTACTCGAGCGGGAGATCCTACGAGCAGTACTTC,CASSYSSGRSYEQYF
NA,TRBJ1-4,NA,TRBV10-1,TGCGCCAGCAGTGAGAACGCGGCGTCTGAAAAACTGTTTTTT,CASSENAASEKLFF
NA,TRBJ1-5,TRBD1,TRBV27,TGTGCCAGCAGTTCCACAGGGGGTGGGAATCAGCCCCAGCATTTT,CASSSTGGGNQPQHF
few,TRBJ2-1,TRBD1,TRBV2,TGTGCCAGCAGTGAGACAGGGGCCAGGGACAATGAGCAGTTCTTC,CASSETGARDNEQFF
NA,TRBJ2-7,NA,TRBV6-6,TGTGCCAGCAGACCGTTCTCCGGGGACTCCTACGAGCAGTACTTC,CASRPFSGDSYEQYF
few,TRBJ2-2,TRBD2,TRBV9,TGTGCCAGCAGTGACGGGACTAGCGGGAGGGGGGAGCTGTTTTTT,CASSDGTSGRGELFF
few,TRBJ2-7,NA,TRBV6-1,TGTGCCAGCAGTCTTACAGGGCTGGTTTCCCACGAGCAGTACTTC,CASSLTGLVSHEQYF
few,TRBJ1-3,NA,TRBV4-1,TGCGCCAGCAGCCAAGATCTCACCATATATTTT,CASSQDLTIYF
few,TRBJ1-3,NA,TRBV7-9,TGTGCCAGCGGCGAGGGGGAGTACTCTGGAAACACCATATATTTT,CASGEGEYSGNTIYF